This TCR beta chain was captured by sequencing in a study of metastatic and nonmetastatic thyroid tumors (TCRdb year 2020). At the level of the whole study: Repertoires were compared across peripheral blood and tumor or nodule tissue samples from malignant and benign thyroid patients.

Details on this clone: The specificity of this receptor is unknown. Given a much more abundant clone one base away, this may be a read error.

The library was made by PCR. The data were produced on an Illumina HiSeq 4000. High-throughput sequencing was used to profile the TCR beta-chain CDR3 region of each patient. In the original analysis: Drawing on CDR3 differences between clinicopathological groups, the researchers built a classifier meant to tell apart patients with distant-metastatic papillary thyroid cancer. The Shannon index was used to assess repertoire diversity, and the Morisita-Horn index was used to assess tumor-blood repertoire similarity. TCRdb ran its own pipeline on the public reads, namely fastp trimming at Q25 and MiXCR clone calling, and kept in-frame beta chains. V and J calls and clone size were set by TCRdb, not the authors. This sample holds 25,000 or so clones; 16% were observed only once. The ten largest make up 4% to 5% of the sample. Results the study describes overall, beyond this receptor: TCR beta diversity was reported as significantly higher in malignant tumors than in benign nodules, in both blood and tumor samples.

Before undergoing thyroid surgery, none of the patients had been given any kind of treatment. Patient clinical samples collected from 2012 to 2018 were retrospectively analysed using T-cell receptor beta sequencing. The sequence came from a female donor with papillary thyroid cancer or a benign thyroid nodule (not recorded which). Some clones in this sample may be carry-over from other donors' samples. The sequenced material came from blood.

The CDR3 protein: CAISTGTSADTQYF. At the DNA level, the sequence is TGTGCCATCAGCACCGGGACTAGCGCGGATACGCAGTATTTT. The chain uses TRBV7-3 and TRBJ2-3; 10 bases in between match TRBD2. CDR1 and CDR2 are drawn from the germline V gene: SGHTA, FQGTGA. The CDR3 spans 14 residues, from the cysteine through the phenylalanine. The DNA shown is the 42-base CDR3, in frame from base 1.